The 20 T cell receptor beta chains reported below all come from one sample, sequenced in a study of blood T cells in healthy people across ages. The use of a sample-barcoded 5' primer and a J-beta primer mix characterized a second PCR of about 6 to 12 cycles. TCRdb re-analysed the 5' RACE reads in MiXCR, keeping a single row per CDR3 protein. This sample has about 1.1 million distinct CDR3 sequences, with under 40% found just once. Sequencing was done on a sample of blood. These receptors were collected from a young man in good health.

The CDR3 protein is CASSASGAGNTIYF. The CDR3 DNA reads TGTGCCAGCAGTGCAAGTGGAGCCGGAAACACCATATATTTT. The V and J genes are TRBV27 and TRBJ1-3; D is undetermined. The CDR3 is 14 amino acids. Per the germline V gene, CDR1 is MNHEY and CDR2 is SMNVEV (reference sequence). Between the trimmed V and J ends, which lost 5 bases and 4 bases, there was a span of 12 bases.

The rearrangement joins TRBV12-3 or TRBV12-4 to TRBJ1-1, with 7 bases matching TRBD1. The ends lost 5 bases at V and 1 base at J; junction bases unmatched: 4. This CDR3 has 14 amino acids. The CDR3 here is CASSVTGKNTEAFF. The CDR3 nucleotides read TGTGCCAGCAGTGTGACAGGGAAGAACACTGAAGCTTTCTTT.

The V and J genes are TRBV28 and TRBJ2-5; D remains ambiguous. Germline assignment: CDR1 MDHEN and CDR2 SYDVKM. V dropped 1 base and J dropped 7 bases, with 10 bases sitting between them. CDR3 length equals 13 residues. CDR3 nucleotides: TGTGCCAGCAGTTTATCGGCAGTCCGGACCCAGTACTTC. Its translation is CASSLSAVRTQYF. The variable domain in full, with the rest retrieved from reference TRBV28 and TRBJ2-5, is DVKVTQSSRYLVKRTGEKVFLECVQDMDHENMFWYRQDPGLGLRLIYFSYDVKMKEKGDIPEGYSVSREKKERFSLILESASTNQTSMYLCASSLSAVRTQYFGPGTRLLVL.

As concerns this clonotype: Relative to the germline gene, one junction end is altered; a read error may explain this. The V and J genes are TRBV7-2 and TRBJ1-4; a weak D match, TRBD1 (5 bases). This CDR3 is 15 amino acids long. Germline V gene sequence: CDR1 SGHTA, CDR2 FQGNSA. DNA of the CDR3: TGTGCCAGCAGCTTAGAGGGGTCGGCTAGATTTTCACTGTGTTTT. It encodes CASSLEGSARFSLCF.

This clonotype has only a few counts. The chain recombines TRBV29-1 with TRBJ1-1; D is perhaps TRBD1 (6 bases). The CDR3 has 12 amino acids. The germline V gene encodes CDR1 SQVTM and CDR2 ANQGSEA. Trimming left V 6 bases short and J 3 bases short, with 11 bases between. The CDR3 bases are TGCAGCGTAGGACGACAGGACACTGAAGCTTTCTTT. Translated, it gives CSVGRQDTEAFF.

The chain recombines TRBV28 with TRBJ1-4, with D possibly TRBD1 on 5 matching bases. Germline assignment: CDR1 MDHEN and CDR2 SYDVKM. With 2 bases removed from V and 4 bases from J, the gap between germline ends came to 14 bases. CDR3 length equals 16 residues. CDR3 region: CASSLGAGTRNEKLFF. Here the CDR3 DNA reads TGTGCCAGCAGTTTAGGGGCGGGGACGCGTAATGAAAAACTGTTTTTT.

The DNA of the CDR3 is TGTGCCAGCAGCTTACTGCCCTCGTCAGGGGAGCAGTTCTTC. Encoded protein: CASSLLPSSGEQFF. The rearrangement links TRBV7-3 to TRBJ2-1, with D perhaps TRBD1 (5 bases). This CDR3 is built from 14 residues. The V end lost 2 bases, the J end lost 10 bases, and 15 bases lay between the germline ends. Germline V gene data show CDR1 as SGHTA and CDR2 as FQGTGA. The variable domain in full, with the rest retrieved from reference TRBV7-3 and TRBJ2-1, is GAGVSQTPSNKVTEKGKYVELRCDPISGHTALYWYRQSLGQGPEFLIYFQGTGAADDSGLPNDRFFAVRPEGSVSTLKIQRTERGDSAVYLCASSLLPSSGEQFFGPGTRLTVL.

Notes on this clonotype: A much larger clone is a single base away; this may be a read error. The CDR3 coding sequence is TGCGCCAGCAGCCAAGATATGGGGGGAGATACGCAGTATTTT. This encodes CASSQDMGGDTQYF. The genes are TRBV4-3 and TRBJ2-3; D possibly corresponds to TRBD2 (6 bases). Trimming removed 0 bases from V and 5 bases from J, with 9 bases in between. The CDR3 has 14 amino acids. Germline assignment: CDR1 LGHNA and CDR2 YSLEER.

This clonotype was detected only a few times. The chain has TRBV2 and TRBJ1-1; D uncertain. Between the trimmed V and J ends, which lost 4 bases and 11 bases, there was a span of 8 bases. This CDR3 is built from 10 residues. Germline CDR1 and CDR2: SNHLY and FYNNEI. In DNA form, the CDR3 reads TGTGCCAGCAGTGCCCAGAGGGCTTTCTTT. Translated: CASSAQRAFF.

This chain connects TRBV6-2 or TRBV6-3 to TRBJ1-2; no clear D gene. Germline-derived CDR1 and CDR2 are MNHEY and SVGEGT. The CDR3 is 11 residues long. Trimming removed 11 bases at V and 7 bases at J, with 14 bases between. CDR3 residues: CAARVLGGYTF. The CDR3 DNA follows: TGTGCCGCGCGAGTGCTCGGTGGCTACACCTTC.

This chain joins TRBV27 and TRBJ1-4, with unresolved D. CDR1 is MNHEY and CDR2 is SMNVEV in the germline V gene (reference sequence). The V gene lost 6 bases and the J gene lost 0 bases, with 8 bases spanning the gap. This CDR3 is 14 amino acids long. The CDR3 DNA is TGTGCCAGCAGACCGACGTCAACTAATGAAAAACTGTTTTTT. It yields the protein CASRPTSTNEKLFF.

This clonotype occurred a few times. The chain uses TRBV28 and TRBJ2-7; 8 nucleotides match TRBD2. CDR1 and CDR2 (germline): MDHEN, SYDVKM. The CDR3 consists of 16 residues. V gave up 1 base and J gave up 0 bases; unmatched junction bases: 5. The CDR3 DNA reads as TGTGCCAGCAGTTTATTTGAGCGGGGGAGCTCCTACGAGCAGTACTTC. Amino acids: CASSLFERGSSYEQYF.

The rearrangement joins TRBV11-2 to TRBJ1-1; 10 bases fit TRBD1. V lost 4 bases to trimming and J lost 11 bases; unmatched junction nucleotides: 4. This CDR3 region has 12 residues. Per the germline V gene, CDR1 is SGHAT and CDR2 is FQNNGV. CDR3 nucleotides: TGTGCCAGCAGCTCCGGGACAGGGGACGCTTTCTTT. Amino acids: CASSSGTGDAFF.

This clonotype was observed a few times. This chain joins TRBV4-1 and TRBJ1-5, with D unclear. Trimming cost V 0 bases and J 0 bases, with 9 bases left between them. Per germline, CDR1 MGHRA and CDR2 YSYEKL. This CDR3 is built from 16 residues. This chain's CDR3 is CASSQEVNPSNQPQHF. CDR3 nucleotide sequence: TGCGCCAGCAGCCAAGAAGTGAATCCTAGCAATCAGCCCCAGCATTTT.

This clonotype was detected a few times. The chain is built from TRBV27 and TRBJ1-6; D gene ambiguous. Deletions cut 6 bases from V and 4 bases from J, with 19 bases between. The CDR3 is 17 amino acids. Germline loops: CDR1 MNHEY, CDR2 SMNVEV (reference sequence). The CDR3: CASRPYQAGIYNSPLHF. The CDR3 region has the DNA TGTGCCAGCAGGCCCTATCAGGCGGGAATTTATAATTCACCCCTCCACTTT.

This clonotype was detected only once. The chain recombines TRBV5-1 with TRBJ1-6; D is ambiguous. V shed 1 base and J shed 9 bases, with 11 bases lying between them. The CDR3 has 14 residues. Germline V gene lookup returns CDR1 SGHRS and CDR2 YFSETQ. This chain's CDR3 is CASSLSIGGSPLHF. In DNA, the CDR3 is TGCGCCAGCAGCTTGAGTATAGGAGGTTCACCCCTCCACTTT.

The chain recombines TRBV5-6 with TRBJ2-1; D uncertain. TRBJ2-7 explains the end of the DNA better; the J call may be wrong. The CDR3 loop spans 14 amino acids. Looked up from germline, CDR1 is SGHDT and CDR2 is YYEEEE. CDR3: CASSLALEHSEQYF. The CDR3 region has the DNA TGTGCCAGCAGCTTGGCTCTTGAACACAGTGAGCAGTACTTC.

CDR3 protein: CASSYWARNMNTEAFF. The CDR3 DNA reads TGTGCCAGCAGCTATTGGGCGAGAAACATGAACACTGAAGCTTTCTTT. This chain links TRBV5-6 with TRBJ1-1; D remains ambiguous. The V end lost 3 bases, the J end lost 0 bases, and 15 bases lay between the germline ends. CDR1 is SGHDT and CDR2 is YYEEEE in the germline V gene. This CDR3 is 16 amino acids long.

Regarding this clonotype: An end of the junction does not agree with germline; a read error may underlie this. This rearrangement joins TRBV20-1 to TRBJ2-1; D ambiguous. Germline CDR1 reads DFQATT; CDR2 reads SNEGSKA (reference sequence). This CDR3 has 12 residues. This CDR3 is CSAREGLNGQFF. The CDR3 nucleotides read TGCAGTGCTAGAGAGGGTCTCAATGGGCAGTTCTTC.

The chain employs TRBV2 and TRBJ2-1; 7 bases map to TRBD1. After removal of 4 bases from V and 7 bases from J, the junction contained 7 bases not matched to a gene. Looked up from germline, CDR1 is SNHLY and CDR2 is FYNNEI. CDR3 length: 14 amino acids. The CDR3 sequence is CASSVGTDRNEQFF. In nucleotides, the CDR3 is TGTGCCAGCAGTGTCGGGACAGATCGGAATGAGCAGTTCTTC.